These 8 T cell receptor beta chains were sequenced from one sample in a study of T cell responses to AZD1222 COVID-19 vaccine. Sequenced by immunoSEQ multiplex PCR; TCRdb stores in-frame clones only, minus some. The data show 120,000 to 150,000 clones, about nine tenths seen once. The sequencing here drew on peripheral blood, taken 28 days after the second AZD1222 dose. All receptors derive from an adult who received the AZD1222 COVID-19 vaccine.

The chain carries TRBV15 and TRBJ2-7; D call uncertain. The CDR3 sequence is 16 residues long. Germline CDR1 LNHNV, CDR2 YYDKDF (reference sequence). The V end lost 3 bases, the J end lost 1 base, and 16 bases lay between the germline ends. The CDR3 sequence: CATSRSWPAPSYEQYF. In DNA, the CDR3 is TGTGCCACCAGCAGGTCTTGGCCAGCTCCTTCCTACGAGCAGTACTTC.

V is TRBV14 and J is TRBJ1-1, with a weak D call TRBD1 (5 bases). CDR1 is SGHDN and CDR2 is FVKESK in the germline V gene. CDR3 length: 13 amino acids. Trimming took 3 bases from V and 4 from J, leaving 9 bases between them. The CDR3 DNA sequence: TGTGCCAGCAGCCAGCTCGGGGCCACTGAAGCTTTCTTT. Protein: CASSQLGATEAFF.

The chain links TRBV6-5 to TRBJ1-1; D is unclear. Germline V gives CDR1 MNHEY, CDR2 SVGAGI. The CDR3 contains 15 residues. V gave up 6 bases and J gave up 10 bases, with 24 bases separating them. CDR3 protein: CASSAPSDAVNGAFF. CDR3 DNA sequence: TGTGCCAGCAGCGCCCCATCGGACGCCGTCAACGGAGCTTTCTTT.

The chain recombines TRBV6-5 with TRBJ2-7; no firm D call. CDR1 is MNHEY and CDR2 is SVGAGI in the germline V gene. Trimming left V 8 bases short and J 4 bases short, with 12 bases between. The CDR3 has 12 residues. CDR3 bases: TGTGCCAGCCGTAGGTCTGTATACGAGCAGTACTTC. Amino acid sequence: CASRRSVYEQYF.

The rearrangement uses TRBV27 and TRBJ2-7; 9 nucleotides align to TRBD1. J gave up 7 bases and V 8 bases, and 18 bases lay outside the gene matches. In germline, CDR1 is MNHEY, CDR2 SMNVEV (reference sequence). The CDR3 spans 16 residues. CDR3 sequence reads: CASPPGQGPKGGEQYF. As DNA, the CDR3 is TGTGCCAGCCCTCCGGGACAGGGACCTAAAGGGGGGGAGCAGTACTTC.

The gene calls are TRBV30 and TRBJ2-7; 9 bases are a match to TRBD1. Trimming cost V 5 bases and J 5 bases; bases outside gene matches: 10. CDR1 and CDR2 from the germline V gene are GTSNPN and SVGIG (reference sequence). This CDR3 contains 14 residues. The CDR3 DNA follows: TGTGCCTGGGTCTCCGGGACAGGGCTTGACGAGCAGTACTTC. Residues: CAWVSGTGLDEQYF.

Here the CDR3 DNA reads TGTGCCAGCAGCCCCGGCGGGGGAAACACCATATATTTT. Residues: CASSPGGGNTIYF. This rearrangement joins TRBV7-2 to TRBJ1-3; D is ambiguous. V dropped 5 bases and J dropped 4 bases, with 9 bases sitting between them. The CDR3 is 13 amino acids. CDR1 is SGHTA, CDR2 FQGNSA, per germline. The complete variable domain, with remaining parts taken from reference TRBV7-2 and TRBJ1-3, reads GAGVSQSPSNKVTEKGKDVELRCDPISGHTALYWYRQSLGQGLEFLIYFQGNSAPDKSGLPSDRFSAERTGGSVSTLTIQRTQQEDSAVYLCASSPGGGNTIYFGEGSWLTVV.

The chain links TRBV6-4 to TRBJ2-1, with 12 positions matching TRBD2. This CDR3 comprises 15 residues. The J segment lost 7 bases and the V segment lost 6 bases, leaving 7 bases of the junction unmatched. Per the germline V gene, CDR1 is MRHNA and CDR2 is SNTAGT. CDR3 nucleotide sequence: TGTGCCAGCAGGCGACTAGCGGGAGTCTCGAATGAGCAGTTCTTC. It yields the protein CASRRLAGVSNEQFF.